The present T cell receptor (beta chain) was sequenced within a study of T cell repertoires in cytomegalovirus infection (dated by TCRdb to between 2019 and 2020). Regarding the complete study: The peptide stimulations were aimed at well-studied HLA-B-restricted epitopes as well as recently identified HLA-C-restricted CMV epitopes, whose presentation resists viral immunomodulation. The HLA type of each donor mattered for the analysis, because public TCR beta signatures pointed to carriage of CMV infection along with the matching HLA type. Results and caveats for the whole study, not just this receptor: In both this cohort and an independent 352-donor cohort, the cumulative frequency of public TCR beta family members distinguished carriers of CMV infection plus the relevant HLA type. The ex vivo response was dominated by HLA-C-restricted CMV-specific TCR beta clonotypes, and the single most frequent clonotype in two of eight donors was supplied by these HLA-C-restricted clonotypes.

In regard to this clonotype: The specificity of this receptor is unknown. The record has no base qualities; no much larger clone is one base away.

Compared with germline, V lacks 4 bases and J lacks 8 bases; bases without a gene match: 14. CDR1 and CDR2, looked up from the germline V gene (reference sequence), are LNHNV and YYDKDF. There are 17 amino acids in the CDR3, from cysteine to phenylalanine inclusive. The kept DNA is CDR3 alone, 51 bases in frame from the first base. TCRdb names Illumina HiSeq 1500 as the instrument used. TCRdb itself trimmed the public reads at Q25 with fastp, ran MiXCR and retained productive beta chains. A single entry per CDR3 protein holds the most common genes and DNA from its merged rows. Present in this sample are 700,000 to 900,000 distinct CDR3 sequences, under 35% of which were seen just once. The ten largest clonotypes hold about an eighth of the sample. What the treatment or condition label conveys for this sample: in vitro stimulation with specific CMV peptide epitopes to enrich CMV-specific T cells.

The TCR sequence derives from a human donor in good health (CMV status not recorded). Some clones in this sample may be carry-over from other donors' samples. The starting material was cultured CD8+ T cells from PBMCs, obtained from culture after CMV antigen stimulation. The rearrangement joined TRBV15 to TRBJ2-1, and TRBD2 aligns with 10 junction nucleotides. The DNA sequence is as follows: TGTGCCACCAGCAACTTTGACGGGAGCGGGGGGGACCATGAGCAGTTCTTC. Its translation is CATSNFDGSGGDHEQFF.